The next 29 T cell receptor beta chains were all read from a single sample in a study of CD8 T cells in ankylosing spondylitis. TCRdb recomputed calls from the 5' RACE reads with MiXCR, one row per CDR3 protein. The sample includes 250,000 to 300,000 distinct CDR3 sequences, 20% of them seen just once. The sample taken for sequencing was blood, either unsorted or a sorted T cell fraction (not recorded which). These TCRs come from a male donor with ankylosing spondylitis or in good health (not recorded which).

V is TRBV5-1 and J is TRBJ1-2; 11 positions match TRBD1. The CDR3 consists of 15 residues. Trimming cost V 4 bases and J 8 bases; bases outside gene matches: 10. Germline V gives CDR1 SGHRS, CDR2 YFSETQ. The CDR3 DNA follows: TGCGCCAGCAGCCCAGAACCCGGGACAGGGGGAGGCTACACCTTC. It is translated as CASSPEPGTGGGYTF. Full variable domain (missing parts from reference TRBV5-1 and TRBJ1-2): KAGVTQTPRYLIKTRGQQVTLSCSPISGHRSVSWYQQTPGQGLQFLFEYFSETQRNKGNFPGRFSGRQFSNSRSEMNVSTLELGDSALYLCASSPEPGTGGGYTFGSGTRLTVV.

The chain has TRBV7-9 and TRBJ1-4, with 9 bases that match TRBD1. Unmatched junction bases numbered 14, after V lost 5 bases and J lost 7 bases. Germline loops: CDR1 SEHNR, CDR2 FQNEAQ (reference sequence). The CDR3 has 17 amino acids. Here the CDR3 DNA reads TGTGCCAGCAGCCTGGGGACCTTCGGGACAGGGATTGAAAAACTGTTTTTT. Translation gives CASSLGTFGTGIEKLFF.

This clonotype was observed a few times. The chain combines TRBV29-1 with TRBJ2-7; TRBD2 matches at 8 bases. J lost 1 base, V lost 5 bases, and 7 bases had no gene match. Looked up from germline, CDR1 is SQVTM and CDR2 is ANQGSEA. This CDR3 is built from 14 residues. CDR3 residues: CSVHGGGLSYEQYV. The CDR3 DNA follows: TGCAGCGTTCACGGGGGGGGGCTGTCCTACGAGCAGTACGTC.

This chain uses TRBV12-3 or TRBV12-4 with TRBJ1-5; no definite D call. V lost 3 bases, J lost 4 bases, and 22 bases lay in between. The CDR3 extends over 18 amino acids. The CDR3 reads CASSFSVSMEGWNQPQHF. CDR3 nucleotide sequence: TGTGCCAGCAGTTTTTCTGTTTCGATGGAGGGTTGGAATCAGCCCCAGCATTTT.

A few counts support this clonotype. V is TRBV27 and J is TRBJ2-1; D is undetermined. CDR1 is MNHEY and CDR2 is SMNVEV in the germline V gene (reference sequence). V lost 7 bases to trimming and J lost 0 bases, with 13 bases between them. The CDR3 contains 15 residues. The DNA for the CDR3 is TGTGCCAGCATGGTGGCATACGTCTCCTACAATGAGCAGTTCTTC. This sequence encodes CASMVAYVSYNEQFF.

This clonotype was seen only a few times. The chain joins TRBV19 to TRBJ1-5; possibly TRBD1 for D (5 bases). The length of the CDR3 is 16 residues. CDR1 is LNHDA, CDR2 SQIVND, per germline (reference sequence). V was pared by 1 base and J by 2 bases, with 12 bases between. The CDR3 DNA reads TGTGCCAGTAGTATAGGTTTCCGGGGCGGCAATCAGCCCCAGCATTTT. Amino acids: CASSIGFRGGNQPQHF. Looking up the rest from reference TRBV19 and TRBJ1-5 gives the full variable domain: DGGITQSPKYLFRKEGQNVTLSCEQNLNHDAMYWYRQDPGQGLRLIYYSQIVNDFQKGDIAEGYSVSREKKESFPLTVTSAQKNPTAFYLCASSIGFRGGNQPQHFGDGTRLSIL.

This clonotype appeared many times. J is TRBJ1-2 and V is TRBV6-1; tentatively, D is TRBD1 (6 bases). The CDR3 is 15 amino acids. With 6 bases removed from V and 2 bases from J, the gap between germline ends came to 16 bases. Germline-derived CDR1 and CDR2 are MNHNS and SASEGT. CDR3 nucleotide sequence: TGTGCCAGCAGAGAGCTTTTTCAGGGGAACTATGGCTACACCTTC. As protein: CASRELFQGNYGYTF.

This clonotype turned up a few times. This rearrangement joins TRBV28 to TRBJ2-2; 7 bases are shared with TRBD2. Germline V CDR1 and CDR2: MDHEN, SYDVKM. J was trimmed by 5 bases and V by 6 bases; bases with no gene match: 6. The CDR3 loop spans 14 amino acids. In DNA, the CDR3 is TGTGCCAGCAGCCTGGGACTATCTACCGGGGAGCTGTTTTTT. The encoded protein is CASSLGLSTGELFF.

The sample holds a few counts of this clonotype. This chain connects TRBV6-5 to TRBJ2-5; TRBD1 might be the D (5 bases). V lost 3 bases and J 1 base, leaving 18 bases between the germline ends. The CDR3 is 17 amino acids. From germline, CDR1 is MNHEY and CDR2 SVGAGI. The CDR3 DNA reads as TGTGCCAGCAGTTATCTTCCCCCTAATGGGGCCCAAGAGACCCAGTACTTC. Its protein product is CASSYLPPNGAQETQYF.

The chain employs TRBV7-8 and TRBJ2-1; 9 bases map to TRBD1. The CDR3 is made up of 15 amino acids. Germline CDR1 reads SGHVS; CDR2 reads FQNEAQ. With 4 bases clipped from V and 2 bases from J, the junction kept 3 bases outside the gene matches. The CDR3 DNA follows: TGTGCCAGCAGCTACGGACAGGGGCCCTACAATGAGCAGTTCTTC. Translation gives CASSYGQGPYNEQFF.

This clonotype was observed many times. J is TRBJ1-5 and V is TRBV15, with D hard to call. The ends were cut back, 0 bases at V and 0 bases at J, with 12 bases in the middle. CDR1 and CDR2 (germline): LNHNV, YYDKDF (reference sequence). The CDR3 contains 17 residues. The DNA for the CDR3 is TGTGCCACCAGCAGAGATTGTGAACTGTATAGCAATCAGCCCCAGCATTTT. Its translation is CATSRDCELYSNQPQHF. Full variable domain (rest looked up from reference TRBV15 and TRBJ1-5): DAMVIQNPRYQVTQFGKPVTLSCSQTLNHNVMYWYQQKSSQAPKLLFHYYDKDFNNEADTPDNFQSRRPNTSFCFLDIRSPGLGDTAMYLCATSRDCELYSNQPQHFGDGTRLSIL.

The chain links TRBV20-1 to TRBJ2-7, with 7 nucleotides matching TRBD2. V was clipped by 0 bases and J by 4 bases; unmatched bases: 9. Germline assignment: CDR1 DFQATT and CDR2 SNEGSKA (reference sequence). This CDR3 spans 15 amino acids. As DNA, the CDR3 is TGCAGTGCTAGAGATGGGGCGGGGGTCGGGTACGAGCAGTACGTC. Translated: CSARDGAGVGYEQYV.

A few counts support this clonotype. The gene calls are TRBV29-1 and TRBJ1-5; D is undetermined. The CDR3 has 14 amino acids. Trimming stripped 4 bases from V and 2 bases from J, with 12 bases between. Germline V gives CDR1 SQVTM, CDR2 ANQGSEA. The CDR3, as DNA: TGCAGCGTTGTCGACGGCGCTGGCAATCAGCCCCAGCATTTT. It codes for CSVVDGAGNQPQHF.

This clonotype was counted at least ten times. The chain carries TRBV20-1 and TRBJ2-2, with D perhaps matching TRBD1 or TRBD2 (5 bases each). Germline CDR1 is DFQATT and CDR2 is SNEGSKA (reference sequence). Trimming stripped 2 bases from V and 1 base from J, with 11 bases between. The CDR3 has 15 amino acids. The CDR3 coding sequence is TGCAGTGCTAGATCAGGGACGAGGAACACCGGGGAGCTGTTTTTT. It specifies CSARSGTRNTGELFF.

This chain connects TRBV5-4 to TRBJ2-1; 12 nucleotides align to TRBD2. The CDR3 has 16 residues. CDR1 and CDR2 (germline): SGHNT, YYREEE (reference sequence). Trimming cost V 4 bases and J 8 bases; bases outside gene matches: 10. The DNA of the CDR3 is TGTGCCAGCAGCCCGGGGGGGCTAGCGGGAGGGGATGAGCAGTTCTTC. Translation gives CASSPGGLAGGDEQFF.

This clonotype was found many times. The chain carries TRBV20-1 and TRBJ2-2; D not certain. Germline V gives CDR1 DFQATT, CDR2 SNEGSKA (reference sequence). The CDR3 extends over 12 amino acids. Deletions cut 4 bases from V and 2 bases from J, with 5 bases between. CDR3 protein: CSANGNTGELFF. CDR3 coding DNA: TGCAGTGCTAATGGTAACACCGGGGAGCTGTTTTTT.

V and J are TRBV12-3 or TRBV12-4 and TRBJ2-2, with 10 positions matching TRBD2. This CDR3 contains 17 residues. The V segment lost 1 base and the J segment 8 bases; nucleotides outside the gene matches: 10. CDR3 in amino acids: CASSLDSISGGAGELFF. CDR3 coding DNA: TGTGCCAGCAGTTTAGACAGTATCAGCGGGGGGGCAGGGGAGCTGTTTTTT.

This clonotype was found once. CDR3 amino acids: CASSPGTSGRVGQETQYF. CDR3 sequence (DNA): TGTGCCAGCAGCCCCGGGACTAGCGGGAGGGTGGGGCAAGAGACCCAGTACTTC. This sequence joins TRBV12-3 or TRBV12-4 and TRBJ2-5; 16 nucleotides align to TRBD2. V lost 6 bases, J lost 2 bases, and 9 bases stayed unmatched. This CDR3 is built from 18 residues.

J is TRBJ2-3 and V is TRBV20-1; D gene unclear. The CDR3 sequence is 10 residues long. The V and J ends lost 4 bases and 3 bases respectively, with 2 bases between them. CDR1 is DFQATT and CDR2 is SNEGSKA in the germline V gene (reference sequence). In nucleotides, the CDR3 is TGCAGTGCTAAAACAGATACGCAGTATTTT. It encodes CSAKTDTQYF.

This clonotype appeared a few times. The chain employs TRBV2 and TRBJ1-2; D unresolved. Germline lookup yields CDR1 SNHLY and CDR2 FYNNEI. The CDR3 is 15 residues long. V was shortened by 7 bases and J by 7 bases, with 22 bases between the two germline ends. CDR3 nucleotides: TGTGCCAGCATTCCCGATCCCGGGGTTCAGAGTGGCTACACCTTC. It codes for CASIPDPGVQSGYTF.

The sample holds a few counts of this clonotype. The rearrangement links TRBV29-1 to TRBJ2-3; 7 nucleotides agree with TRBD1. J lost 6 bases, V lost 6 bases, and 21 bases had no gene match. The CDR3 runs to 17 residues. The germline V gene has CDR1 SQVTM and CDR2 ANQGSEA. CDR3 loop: CSVGLTPGQSLADTQYF. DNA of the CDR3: TGCAGCGTCGGCCTCACTCCGGGACAGTCTCTTGCGGATACGCAGTATTTT.

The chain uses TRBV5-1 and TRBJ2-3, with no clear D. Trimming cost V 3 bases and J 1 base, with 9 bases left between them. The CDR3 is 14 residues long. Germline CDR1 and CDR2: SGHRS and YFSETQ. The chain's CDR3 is CASSSSYGTDTQYF. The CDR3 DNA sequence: TGCGCCAGCAGCTCGAGCTATGGCACAGATACGCAGTATTTT.

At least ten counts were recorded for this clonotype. For the CDR3, the DNA is TGCAGCGTCCGGTTCGAGACCCAGTACTTC. Translation: CSVRFETQYF. The rearrangement uses TRBV29-1 and TRBJ2-5, with D hard to call. The CDR3 is made up of 10 amino acids. The V gene's germline CDR1 is SQVTM and CDR2 ANQGSEA. Trimming removed 6 bases from V and 5 bases from J, with 7 bases in between.

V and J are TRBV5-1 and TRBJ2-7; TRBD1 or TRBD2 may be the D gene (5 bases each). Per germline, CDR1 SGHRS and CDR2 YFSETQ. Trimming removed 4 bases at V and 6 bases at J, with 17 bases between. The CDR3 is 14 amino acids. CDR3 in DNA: TGCGCCAGCAGCAAAGGACACGGAGGAGCCGAGCAGTACGTC. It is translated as CASSKGHGGAEQYV.

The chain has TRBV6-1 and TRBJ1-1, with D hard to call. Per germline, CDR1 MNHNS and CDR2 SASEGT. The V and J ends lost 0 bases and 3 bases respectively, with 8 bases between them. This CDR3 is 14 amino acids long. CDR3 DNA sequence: TGTGCCAGCAGTGAAGCGGTAGGCTACACTGAAGCTTTCTTT. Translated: CASSEAVGYTEAFF.

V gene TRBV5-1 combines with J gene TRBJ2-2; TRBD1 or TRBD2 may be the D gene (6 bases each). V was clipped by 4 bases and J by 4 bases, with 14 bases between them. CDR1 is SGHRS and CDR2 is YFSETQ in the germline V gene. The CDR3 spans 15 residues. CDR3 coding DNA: TGCGCCAGCAGCCCTGACAGGAGGGGCACCGGGGAGCTGTTTTTT. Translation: CASSPDRRGTGELFF.

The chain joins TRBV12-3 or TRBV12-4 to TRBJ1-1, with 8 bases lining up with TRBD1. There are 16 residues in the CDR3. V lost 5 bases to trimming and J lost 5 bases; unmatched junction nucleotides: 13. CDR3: CASSPGQGFWGTEAFF. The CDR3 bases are TGTGCCAGCAGTCCCGGACAGGGCTTCTGGGGGACTGAAGCTTTCTTT.

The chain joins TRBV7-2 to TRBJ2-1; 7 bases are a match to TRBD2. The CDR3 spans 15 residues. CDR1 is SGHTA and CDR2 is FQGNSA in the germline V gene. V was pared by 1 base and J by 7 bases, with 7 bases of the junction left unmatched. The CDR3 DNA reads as TGTGCCAGCAGCTTAGTTGCGGGAGTGGAGAATGAGCAGTTCTTC. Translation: CASSLVAGVENEQFF.

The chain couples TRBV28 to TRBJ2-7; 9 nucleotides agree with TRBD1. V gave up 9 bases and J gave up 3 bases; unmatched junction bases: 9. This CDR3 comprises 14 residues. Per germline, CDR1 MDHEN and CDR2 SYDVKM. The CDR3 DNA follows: TGTGCCAGTGGGACAGGGATATCTAGCTACGAGCAGTACGTC. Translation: CASGTGISSYEQYV.